This TCR beta chain was recovered during a study of blood T cell repertoires in COVID-19. Study-level background: T cells, B-cell-depleted T cells, or PBMCs supplied cDNA or gDNA.

J was trimmed by 4 bases and V by 4 bases; bases with no gene match: 9. The CDR3 has 16 amino acids. CDR1 is LGHNA, CDR2 YNFKEQ, per germline. The repertoire was sequenced with immunoSEQ multiplex PCR; TCRdb's copy has only in-frame clones and lacks some. The sample records 200,000 to 250,000 clones, roughly 79% being singletons. While infection was still active, Seattle patients were enrolled and then followed longitudinally. The chain recombines TRBV4-2 with TRBJ2-2; 7 bases agree with TRBD2. This clonotype originated in an elderly woman with COVID-19, enrolled during active disease. The source material was peripheral blood. The CDR3: CASSRGGGGPTGELFF. As DNA, the CDR3 is TGTGCCAGCAGCCGCGGCGGGGGAGGGCCCACCGGGGAGCTGTTTTTT.